A single TCR beta chain is shown here with its context. Its antigen is undetermined. The data were taken from a study of blood T cells in healthy people across ages. Study background: Roughly one uniquely barcoded beta molecule per two T cells was captured.

Sample-barcoded 5' priming and a J-beta primer mix drove a second PCR of roughly 6 to 12 cycles. Unique molecular identifiers of 12 random nucleotides labeled each cDNA. One entry per CDR3 protein, called by TCRdb with MiXCR from the 5' RACE reads. The sample lists around 2 million distinct CDR3 sequences, approximately 39% occurring once. They isolated at least 6 million PBMCs from each sample. Germline lookup yields CDR1 MNHEY and CDR2 SVGEGT. CDR3 length: 15 amino acids. Trimming removed 4 bases at V and 8 bases at J, with 15 bases between. Whole-study results and caveats: Considered underestimates were the diversity estimates obtained from one million T cells.

This clonotype was sampled from a human donor in good health. The material sequenced was blood. This chain uses TRBV6-2 or TRBV6-3 with TRBJ1-6, with a tentative D call TRBD1 (5 bases). CDR3 DNA: TGTGCCAGCAGTTCTTCCGGGGCCGTTTATTCACCCCTCCACTTT. Protein product: CASSSSGAVYSPLHF.